A single T cell receptor beta chain is shown here with its context. This PCR relied on a set of 60 Vbeta primers and 13 Jbeta primers. Assay: immunoSEQ multiplex PCR; the TCRdb copy retains only in-frame clones and omits some. The table has roughly 150,000 clones, 60% to 80% seen once. The sample comes from a study of cytomegalovirus exposure and HLA in healthy donors. The V gene's germline CDR1 is MRHNA and CDR2 SNTAGT. This CDR3 contains 14 residues. V trimming: 10 bases; J trimming: 5 bases; junction bases outside the gene matches: 10. Source material: PBMCs. The sequence came from a male donor in good health and CMV-seronegative. This chain links TRBV6-4 with TRBJ2-1; 8 nucleotides align to TRBD2. CDR3 sequence (DNA): TGTGCCACCAAATTTATAGCGGGACACAATGAGCAGTTCTTC. Residues: CATKFIAGHNEQFF.